This T cell receptor beta chain was profiled in a study of T cell responses to AZD1222 COVID-19 vaccine (dated by TCRdb to the early 2020s). Study-wide context: TCR sequencing was performed for 230 to 250 trial participants, of whom some 200 were given two doses of AZD1222 and 26 were given two doses of MenACWY control vaccine. Trial participants were enrolled by age into 18-55, 56-69 and 70-plus year subgroups, with about 150, 28 and 57 TCR-sequenced participants respectively. Findings and caveats that apply to the study as a whole: Because no day 14 peak-response samples were available, the repertoires could be characterized only after the peak T cell response. Most participants were white British and females outnumbered males, and the authors suggested that clonal diversity may have been underestimated. The 56-69-year group was small, and its depth increase did not reach significance, likely because of low power. Nearly half of unique spike-specific TCRs reportedly recognized epitopes outside regions mutated in the B.1.351 and B.1.1.7 variants. After two AZD1222 doses, spike-specific TCR breadth and depth were significantly higher than at day 0 and than in MenACWY recipients. Only five to seven AZD1222 recipients were SARS-CoV-2 seropositive at baseline, limiting conclusions about previously exposed vaccinees. Vaccine-associated CD4 TCRs spanned the whole spike protein, with dominant responses in regions 160-218 and 743-854.

From a lookup of the germline V gene, CDR1 and CDR2 are MNHEY and SVGAGI. The CDR3 holds 14 amino acids from the cysteine to the phenylalanine. The only DNA kept is the CDR3, 42 bases in frame from the first base. Deletion took 8 bases off V and 5 bases off J, with a span of 18 bases between the germline ends. The sample's time point label is to be understood as: baseline before first vaccination. What this sample's treatment or condition label stands for: meningococcal conjugate vaccine given as trial control. The vaccinee samples were drawn from two UK trials, COV001 and COV002, one of which was a single-blind randomized controlled phase 2/3 trial testing AZD1222 (ChAdOx1 nCoV-19) in healthy adults. Trial participant PBMC samples were collected at day 0 and day 28 after the second dose for TCRbeta chain sequencing. The CDR3 regions of human TCRbeta chains were subjected to immunosequencing. The original methods were these. TCRs in the repertoires were matched against a reference library of SARS-CoV-2-specific TCRs that had been generated with the MIRA antigen-specificity platform. Breadth was defined as the fraction of unique TCRs that were SARS-CoV-2-associated. Depth was defined as the fraction of total T cells that were SARS-CoV-2-associated. Using the MIRA data, every spike-specific TCR was mapped to the spike region that the TCR reacted to and assigned to either a CD4 or a CD8 class. Log10-transformed breadth and depth values were compared by one-way ANOVA with Sidak's multiple comparisons tests. TCRdb obtained this table from immuneACCESS and retained in-frame rearrangements with V and J assigned. These tables miss some clones; where compared with another copy, unresolved V genes account for less than half of the shortfall, and the remainder is unexplained. V and J calls plus clone size are reproduced from that table; the DNA served to infer D and trimming. A total of about 140,000 clones appear in this sample, over 85% of them only once. Less than 0.95% of the sample rests with the top ten.

For this clone: This clone's antigen is unknown. Per-base qualities were not stored, and no clone one base away is much larger.

The clonotype comes from an adult in good health. This chain is built from TRBV6-5 and TRBJ2-5; a weak D assignment points to TRBD2 (6 bases agree). Sequenced material: peripheral blood, taken on day 0 of MenACWY control vaccination. The CDR3 region: CASSGSVTLETQYF. Here is the DNA: TGTGCCAGCTCCGGGAGCGTAACGCTGGAGACCCAGTACTTC.